These T cell receptor beta chains were read from a single sample in a study of T-cell reconstitution after alpha-beta-depleted transplantation in children. TCRdb reprocessed the PCR reads with MiXCR, giving one entry per CDR3 protein. The sample carries fewer than 450,000 distinct CDR3 sequences, around 16% recorded once. Source: PBMCs, mostly from graft donor cells, taken 360 days after TCRalphabeta/CD19-depleted stem cell transplant. The receptors originated from a male patient aged 2 to 9 who had a stem cell transplant for acute lymphoblastic leukemia, so the T cells may come from the graft donor. Each CDR3 is given with its conserved first and last residue. The D gene is left open where the match is weak. Clone sizes are given selectively: once, few, many, or a class where the clone is expanded.

J | V | size | D | DNA | CDR3
TRBJ2-1 | TRBV5-6 | few | NA | TGTGCCAGCAGCTTCCGGGACTTCTACAATGAGCAGTTCTTC | CASSFRDFYNEQFF
TRBJ1-1 | TRBV29-1 | NA | NA | TGCAGCGTTGAAGAAGGGACGAACACTGAAGCTTTCTTT | CSVEEGTNTEAFF
TRBJ2-5 | TRBV10-2 | NA | NA | TGCGCCAGCAGTGGTTCGCGCCGGGAGACCCAGTACTTC | CASSGSRRETQYF
TRBJ2-1 | TRBV5-1 | NA | TRBD2 | TGCGCCAGCAGCCAACTAGCGGGAGGGCCCTACAATGAGCAGTTCTTC | CASSQLAGGPYNEQFF
TRBJ1-3 | TRBV6-2/TRBV6-3 | NA | NA | TGTGCCAGCAGCCGGGGGCAACGGAATGAAAACACCATATATTTT | CASSRGQRNENTIYF
TRBJ1-6 | TRBV10-3 | NA | NA | TGTGCCATCAGGGGGGCTTCGAATTCACCCCTCCACTTT | CAIRGASNSPLHF
TRBJ1-1 | TRBV4-1 | many | NA | TGCGCCAGCAGCCAAGAACGGACTTTGAATTTCAACACTGAAGCTTTCTTT | CASSQERTLNFNTEAFF
TRBJ2-3 | TRBV18 | NA | NA | TGTGCCAGCTCACCAACGACTAGCACAGATACGCAGTATTTT | CASSPTTSTDTQYF
TRBJ2-3 | TRBV20-1 | few | NA | TGCAGTGCTCCCCGCGGGTCAGATACGCAGTATTTT | CSAPRGSDTQYF
TRBJ2-3 | TRBV10-3 | NA | NA | TGTGCCATCAGGGCCATGACCACAGATACGCAGTATTTT | CAIRAMTTDTQYF
TRBJ1-5 | TRBV7-9 | many | NA | TGTGCCAGCAGCTTAGGGGGGGGCGGGGTGAATCAGCCCCAGCATTTT | CASSLGGGGVNQPQHF
TRBJ2-1 | TRBV7-2 | many | NA | TGTGCCAGCAGCTTAGCGGCAGATCGACTCAATGAGCAGTTCTTC | CASSLAADRLNEQFF
TRBJ1-1 | TRBV10-3 | NA | NA | TGTGCCATCAGTGATTGGGCTACGAACACTGAAGCTTTCTTT | CAISDWATNTEAFF
TRBJ2-3 | TRBV20-1 | NA | NA | TGCAGTGCTAGAGAAGCGGCGGGCACAGATACGCAGTATTTT | CSAREAAGTDTQYF
TRBJ2-5 | TRBV5-6 | NA | NA | TGTGCCAGCAGCCCGGGGGTGGTGGAGACCCAGTACTTC | CASSPGVVETQYF
TRBJ2-5 | TRBV6-5 | few | NA | TGTGCCAGCAGTTACTCAGGGGCAGAGACCCAGTACTTC | CASSYSGAETQYF
TRBJ2-1 | TRBV6-5 | NA | NA | TGTGCCAGCAGTTACGCGAGGGGGGTGGGATACAATGAGCAGTTCTTC | CASSYARGVGYNEQFF
TRBJ2-3 | TRBV7-2 | few | NA | TGTGCCAGCAGCCATGTAGGGACCCCGGTATGGGATACGCAGTATTTT | CASSHVGTPVWDTQYF
TRBJ2-6 | TRBV28 | NA | NA | TGTGCCAGCAGTTTATCCTGGGCTGCTGGGGCCAACGTCCTGACTTTC | CASSLSWAAGANVLTF
TRBJ2-5 | TRBV20-1 | NA | TRBD2 | TGCAGTGCTAGAGATCTCGGGACTAGCGGGGGGTCGACCCAGTACTTC | CSARDLGTSGGSTQYF
TRBJ2-1 | TRBV4-2 | NA | TRBD2 | TGTGCCAGCAGCCAAGATCTAGGTAGCGGGAGGGCCAATGAGCAGTTCTTC | CASSQDLGSGRANEQFF
TRBJ2-1 | TRBV6-5 | few | NA | TGTGCCAGCAGTTACACGGGGCGCGGGCTAGTTTCCTACAATGAGCAGTTCTTC | CASSYTGRGLVSYNEQFF
TRBJ2-5 | TRBV5-1 | NA | NA | TGCGCCAGCACCGCCAGGCCCCAAGAGACCCAGTACTTC | CASTARPQETQYF
TRBJ2-2 | TRBV2 | NA | NA | TGTGCCAGTTCGAATTTCGGGGAGCTGTTTTTT | CASSNFGELFF
TRBJ2-1 | TRBV3-1 | NA | TRBD2 | TGTGCCTCCTGCCAAGATCGTTGGGCGGGAGTTCCGGGCGGGCAGTTCTTC | CASCQDRWAGVPGGQFF
TRBJ1-2 | TRBV4-3 | many | NA | TGCGCCAGCAGCCAAGAGAGGCCAGGATCTAACTATGGCTACACCTTC | CASSQERPGSNYGYTF
TRBJ2-1 | TRBV20-1 | few | NA | TGCAGTGCTAGAGGGCTCAACTACAATGAGCAGTTCTTC | CSARGLNYNEQFF
TRBJ2-7 | TRBV6-6 | NA | TRBD2 | TGTGCCAGCAGCTCTAGCGGGAGGTACGAGCAGTACTTC | CASSSSGRYEQYF
TRBJ2-7 | TRBV4-3 | many | NA | TGCGCCAGCAGCCAAGTTTGGCAGGGGACCTACGAGCAGTACTTC | CASSQVWQGTYEQYF
TRBJ1-1 | TRBV5-6 | NA | NA | TGTGCCAGCAGCTTGAGGCGGCAGCAGAACACTGAAGCTTTCTTT | CASSLRRQQNTEAFF
TRBJ2-3 | TRBV28 | few | TRBD2 | TGTGCCAGCAGTGATGGGACTAGCAGAGATACGCAGTATTTT | CASSDGTSRDTQYF
TRBJ2-1 | TRBV28 | many | TRBD2 | TGTGCCAGCAGGAGACTAGCGGGAGTTAAGTATGAGCAGTTCTTC | CASRRLAGVKYEQFF
TRBJ2-5 | TRBV5-1 | few | TRBD2 | TGCGCCAGCAGCCCCAACCCCGGGAGGGAGGGAGAGACCCAGTACTTC | CASSPNPGREGETQYF
TRBJ2-1 | TRBV6-1 | many | NA | TGTGCCAGCACGTGGACTACTGGCGCCTACAATGAGCAGTTCTTC | CASTWTTGAYNEQFF
TRBJ2-2 | TRBV28 | NA | NA | TGTGCCAGCAGAACTTTTAGGAACACCGGGGAGCTGTTTTTT | CASRTFRNTGELFF
TRBJ2-3 | TRBV14 | few | TRBD1 | TGTGCCAGCAGCCGACGACAGGGGCCAGATACGCAGTATTTT | CASSRRQGPDTQYF
TRBJ1-5 | TRBV28 | NA | TRBD1 | TGTGCCAGCAGCCTTAGGATCGGGACAGGGGGATATAGCAATCAGCCCCAGCATTTT | CASSLRIGTGGYSNQPQHF
TRBJ2-3 | TRBV9 | NA | TRBD2 | TGTGCCAGCAGCGTAGGGGTGACTAGCGGGAGTACCACAGATACGCAGTATTTT | CASSVGVTSGSTTDTQYF
TRBJ1-5 | TRBV6-1 | NA | NA | TGTGCCAGCAGTGAAAGGGCGGTGCGGGGCAATCAGCCCCAGCATTTT | CASSERAVRGNQPQHF
TRBJ2-7 | TRBV28 | NA | NA | TGTGCCAGCAGTGGGCTGAACAGGCGCGAGCAGTACTTC | CASSGLNRREQYF
TRBJ2-3 | TRBV29-1 | NA | NA | TGCAGCGTTCCCCCCTGGGGGGAGGAGGGCACAGATACGCAGTATTTT | CSVPPWGEEGTDTQYF
TRBJ2-5 | TRBV12-3/TRBV12-4 | once | TRBD1 | TGTGCCAGCAGTTTTGGGGACAGGGGACAAGAGACCCAGTACTTC | CASSFGDRGQETQYF
TRBJ2-6 | TRBV4-1 | few | NA | TGCGCCAGCAGCCAGGGGGGCGTAGCTGGGGCCAACGTCCTGACTTTC | CASSQGGVAGANVLTF
TRBJ2-1 | TRBV4-3 | many | NA | TGCGCCAGCAGCCAAGGCCAGGGATCCCTCAATGAGCAGTTCTTC | CASSQGQGSLNEQFF
TRBJ1-3 | TRBV5-1 | many | NA | TGCGCCAGCAGCTTGGCCGGCGGCAGAGGCTCTGGAAACACCATATATTTT | CASSLAGGRGSGNTIYF
TRBJ2-2 | TRBV4-1 | many | NA | TGCGCCAGCAGCCAAGTAGGGAAAGGGGCGGTCGGGGAGCTGTTTTTT | CASSQVGKGAVGELFF
TRBJ2-1 | TRBV5-1 | few | TRBD2 | TGCGCCAGCAGCCCGGGGACTAGCGGGAGGTGGTACAATGAGCAGTTCTTC | CASSPGTSGRWYNEQFF
TRBJ2-1 | TRBV29-1 | many | TRBD2 | TGCAGCGTTGAAGGCTGGACTAGCGTTGACAATGAGCAGTTCTTC | CSVEGWTSVDNEQFF
TRBJ2-5 | TRBV29-1 | many | NA | TGCAGCGTTGAAGGAGGATATCCCAGATCCTGGTACCAAGAGACCCAGTACTTC | CSVEGGYPRSWYQETQYF
TRBJ2-7 | TRBV5-1 | NA | TRBD1 | TGCGCCAGCAGCATCGGACAGGGTATCCCCTACGAGCAGTACTTC | CASSIGQGIPYEQYF
TRBJ2-7 | TRBV18 | few | NA | TGTGCCAGCTCACCACGGGGTTTTGCTTACGAGCAGTACTTC | CASSPRGFAYEQYF
TRBJ2-1 | TRBV12-3/TRBV12-4 | many | NA | TGTGCCAGCAGTTTTAGCGATGAGCAGTTCTTC | CASSFSDEQFF
TRBJ2-3 | TRBV11-1 | NA | NA | TGTGCCAGCAGCTTTGGGAAGCCTCTCCTCGGTACCACAGATACGCAGTATTTT | CASSFGKPLLGTTDTQYF